The 9 T cell receptor beta chains listed next were all sequenced from one sample in a study of cytomegalovirus exposure and HLA in healthy donors. The PCR made use of 60 Vbeta and 13 Jbeta primers. Only in-frame clones appear in the TCRdb table, and some are missing; sequencing was by immunoSEQ multiplex PCR. The repertoire includes 40,000 or so clones, about three quarters of them detected once, and 3.4% sits in the top ten. The sequenced sample was PBMCs. The receptors were sampled from a woman in her 30s in good health and CMV-seronegative.

The J gene is TRBJ2-3, the V gene TRBV2; 10 nucleotides agree with TRBD1. V was clipped by 7 bases and J by 1 base; unmatched bases: 2. This CDR3 spans 14 amino acids. The germline gives CDR1 SNHLY, CDR2 FYNNEI. CDR3 bases: TGTGCCAGCACCGGGACAGGGGGCACAGATACGCAGTATTTT. Its protein is CASTGTGGTDTQYF.

The chain is built from TRBV2 and TRBJ2-1; 10 bases line up with TRBD2. Germline loops: CDR1 SNHLY, CDR2 FYNNEI. CDR3 length equals 15 residues. Germline trimming cut 4 bases from V and 9 bases from J; bases unmatched to any gene: 9. CDR3 DNA: TGTGCCAGCAGTGTAGGTCTAGCGGGAGTTGGTGAGCAGTTCTTC. Translation gives CASSVGLAGVGEQFF.

This clone was seen just once. The chain carries TRBV29-1 and TRBJ2-5; 9 bases are a match to TRBD1. With V trimmed by 6 bases and J by 4 bases, 0 bases remained unmatched. Per germline, CDR1 SQVTM and CDR2 ANQGSEA. This CDR3 has 11 amino acids. CDR3 protein: CSVTGGETQYF. The CDR3 DNA sequence: TGCAGCGTGACAGGGGGAGAGACCCAGTACTTC.

The V gene is TRBV6-1, the J gene TRBJ1-4, with D perhaps TRBD1 (6 bases). This CDR3 is 15 amino acids long. Trimming stripped 1 base from V and 8 bases from J, with 14 bases between. Germline V gene data show CDR1 as MNHNS and CDR2 as SASEGT. The CDR3: CASSEDRGIWEKLFF. CDR3 DNA sequence: TGTGCCAGCAGTGAAGATAGGGGGATTTGGGAAAAACTGTTTTTT.

The chain is built from TRBV7-2 and TRBJ2-1; 7 bases agree with TRBD1. CDR1 and CDR2 from the germline V gene are SGHTA and FQGNSA. J lost 0 bases, V lost 8 bases, and 10 bases had no gene match. This CDR3 spans 16 amino acids. CDR3 in amino acids: CASWTGPYSSYNEQFF. In nucleotides, the CDR3 is TGTGCCAGCTGGACAGGCCCCTATAGCTCCTACAATGAGCAGTTCTTC. Supplemented by reference TRBV7-2 and TRBJ2-1, the full variable domain reads GAGVSQSPSNKVTEKGKDVELRCDPISGHTALYWYRQSLGQGLEFLIYFQGNSAPDKSGLPSDRFSAERTGGSVSTLTIQRTQQEDSAVYLCASWTGPYSSYNEQFFGPGTRLTVL.

V and J are TRBV6-5 and TRBJ2-7; TRBD1 matches at 10 bases. Germline values: CDR1 MNHEY, CDR2 SVGAGI. The CDR3 loop spans 13 amino acids. Here the CDR3 reads CGGDRGVSYEQYF. DNA of the CDR3: TGTGGCGGGGACAGGGGAGTGTCCTACGAGCAGTACTTC.

This sequence joins TRBV2 and TRBJ1-1; 8 positions agree with TRBD1. The CDR3 has 13 residues. Per the germline V gene, CDR1 is SNHLY and CDR2 is FYNNEI. Losses at the gene ends were 8 bases for V and 0 bases for J; bases not matched to a gene: 2. In DNA form, the CDR3 reads TGTGCCAGCTGGACAGGGTTGAACACTGAAGCTTTCTTT. Translated: CASWTGLNTEAFF.

Notes on this clone: Germline and junction disagree at one end, which may indicate a read error. The CDR3 protein is CSSSLAYVDEQFF. Here the CDR3 DNA reads TGTTCCAGCAGCTTAGCCTACGTCGATGAGCAGTTCTTC. This rearrangement joins TRBV7-9 to TRBJ2-1; D unclear. Per the germline V gene, CDR1 is SEHNR and CDR2 is FQNEAQ (reference sequence). The CDR3 extends over 13 amino acids.

The DNA for the CDR3 is TGTGCCCGGTCCACAGGGCGATTCGACTATGGCTACACCTTC. Translated, it gives CARSTGRFDYGYTF. The chain links TRBV30 to TRBJ1-2; D perhaps matches TRBD1 (6 bases). The CDR3 has 14 amino acids. The V end lost 8 bases, the J end lost 3 bases, and 19 bases lay between the germline ends. Germline V gene data show CDR1 as GTSNPN and CDR2 as SVGIG (reference sequence). The variable domain in full, with the rest retrieved from reference TRBV30 and TRBJ1-2, is SQTIHQWPATLVQPVGSPLSLECTVEGTSNPNLYWYRQAAGRGLQLLFYSVGIGQISSEVPQNLSASRPQDRQFILSSKKLLLSDSGFYLCARSTGRFDYGYTFGSGTRLTVV.